These T cell receptor beta chains were read from a single sample in a study of Ad26.COV2.S vaccination and SARS-CoV-2 variants. Sequencing used immunoSEQ multiplex PCR; TCRdb keeps in-frame clones, though not all of them. The sample lists around 380,000 clones, 88% occurring once. Source: peripheral blood, taken in a trial of Ad26.COV2.S vaccine versus placebo. The origin of the receptors is a person between 18 and 65 years old who received the Ad26.COV2.S COVID-19 vaccine or a placebo. CDR3s include the opening cysteine and the closing phenylalanine or tryptophan. Each record gives: clone size, D gene, V gene, J gene, CDR3 length, CDR3 protein, CDR3 DNA. A D gene is named only where the DNA matches it firmly. A clone size is listed for some rows: how often the clone was seen (once, few, many), or a class if it is expanded.

clone_size: NA; d_call: NA; v_call: TRBV3-1/TRBV3-2; j_call: TRBJ2-3; cdr3_length: 14; cdr3_aa: CASSGGAGTDTQYF; cdr3_nt: TGTGCCAGCAGCGGCGGGGCTGGCACAGATACGCAGTATTTT
clone_size: NA; d_call: NA; v_call: TRBV5-1; j_call: TRBJ2-2; cdr3_length: 15; cdr3_aa: CASSRLRISPGELFF; cdr3_nt: TGCGCCAGCAGCCGGCTTCGAATATCCCCCGGGGAGCTGTTTTTT
clone_size: NA; d_call: NA; v_call: TRBV2; j_call: TRBJ2-3; cdr3_length: 14; cdr3_aa: CASSEQGSGDTQYF; cdr3_nt: TGTGCCAGCAGTGAACAGGGGTCGGGAGATACGCAGTATTTT
clone_size: NA; d_call: NA; v_call: TRBV19; j_call: TRBJ1-2; cdr3_length: 13; cdr3_aa: CASSIPGAGGYTF; cdr3_nt: TGTGCCAGTAGTATCCCAGGGGCCGGCGGCTACACCTTC
clone_size: NA; d_call: TRBD1; v_call: TRBV4-1; j_call: TRBJ2-3; cdr3_length: 16; cdr3_aa: CASSQNEDRDTDTQYF; cdr3_nt: TGCGCCAGCAGCCAGAACGAGGACAGGGACACAGATACGCAGTATTTT
clone_size: NA; d_call: NA; v_call: TRBV18; j_call: TRBJ1-1; cdr3_length: 17; cdr3_aa: CASSRSTGIGAFTEAFF; cdr3_nt: TGTGCCAGCTCACGAAGTACGGGAATTGGGGCATTCACTGAAGCTTTCTTT
clone_size: NA; d_call: NA; v_call: TRBV3-1/TRBV3-2; j_call: TRBJ2-5; cdr3_length: 12; cdr3_aa: CASSLVAETQYF; cdr3_nt: TGTGCCAGCAGCCTCGTCGCGGAGACCCAGTACTTC
clone_size: NA; d_call: NA; v_call: TRBV4-1; j_call: TRBJ2-4; cdr3_length: 12; cdr3_aa: CASSHVADIQYF; cdr3_nt: TGCGCCAGCAGCCATGTTGCGGACATTCAGTACTTC
clone_size: once; d_call: TRBD1; v_call: TRBV19; j_call: TRBJ2-3; cdr3_length: 16; cdr3_aa: CASSPGTGLVADTQYF; cdr3_nt: TGTGCCAGTAGTCCAGGGACAGGCCTCGTCGCGGATACGCAGTATTTT
clone_size: NA; d_call: NA; v_call: TRBV5-1; j_call: TRBJ2-2; cdr3_length: 16; cdr3_aa: CASSLAPGLDTGELFF; cdr3_nt: TGCGCCAGCAGCTTGGCCCCGGGGCTGGACACCGGGGAGCTGTTTTTT
clone_size: NA; d_call: NA; v_call: TRBV20-1; j_call: TRBJ2-7; cdr3_length: 11; cdr3_aa: CSAPVSYEQYF; cdr3_nt: TGCAGTGCCCCGGTGTCCTACGAGCAGTACTTC
clone_size: NA; d_call: NA; v_call: TRBV7-9; j_call: TRBJ1-1; cdr3_length: 14; cdr3_aa: CASSLGGVNTEAFF; cdr3_nt: TGTGCCAGCAGCTTGGGGGGTGTGAACACTGAAGCTTTCTTT
clone_size: once; d_call: NA; v_call: TRBV29-1; j_call: TRBJ2-7; cdr3_length: 13; cdr3_aa: CSVDAGDIYEQYF; cdr3_nt: TGCAGCGTTGACGCCGGGGACATCTACGAGCAGTACTTC
clone_size: NA; d_call: TRBD1; v_call: TRBV19; j_call: TRBJ1-2; cdr3_length: 16; cdr3_aa: CASSKRGRQGRYGYTF; cdr3_nt: TGTGCCAGTAGTAAGAGGGGCAGACAGGGGAGGTATGGCTACACCTTC
clone_size: few; d_call: NA; v_call: TRBV5-6; j_call: TRBJ1-2; cdr3_length: 14; cdr3_aa: CASSLLALNYGYTF; cdr3_nt: TGTGCCAGCAGCTTACTGGCTTTAAACTATGGCTACACCTTC
clone_size: NA; d_call: NA; v_call: TRBV18; j_call: TRBJ2-5; cdr3_length: 13; cdr3_aa: CASSLNGGETQYF; cdr3_nt: TGTGCCAGCTCACTAAACGGCGGGGAGACCCAGTACTTC
clone_size: once; d_call: TRBD1; v_call: TRBV3-1/TRBV3-2; j_call: TRBJ1-3; cdr3_length: 14; cdr3_aa: CASSRDSFGNTIYF; cdr3_nt: TGTGCCAGCAGCCGGGACAGCTTCGGAAACACCATATATTTT
clone_size: NA; d_call: NA; v_call: TRBV7-2; j_call: TRBJ2-4; cdr3_length: 15; cdr3_aa: CASSLTRGAKNIQYF; cdr3_nt: TGTGCCAGCAGCTTAACTCGGGGGGCCAAAAACATTCAGTACTTC
clone_size: NA; d_call: TRBD1; v_call: TRBV10-2; j_call: TRBJ1-5; cdr3_length: 17; cdr3_aa: CASKPGQGSYSNQPQHF; cdr3_nt: TGCGCCAGCAAACCGGGACAGGGGTCATATAGCAATCAGCCCCAGCATTTT
clone_size: NA; d_call: NA; v_call: TRBV5-5; j_call: TRBJ2-7; cdr3_length: 15; cdr3_aa: CASSSASGATYEQYF; cdr3_nt: TGTGCCAGCAGCTCAGCTAGTGGAGCCACCTACGAGCAGTACTTC
clone_size: NA; d_call: NA; v_call: TRBV12-3/TRBV12-4; j_call: TRBJ2-3; cdr3_length: 13; cdr3_aa: CASTLKPTDTQYF; cdr3_nt: TGTGCCAGCACCCTCAAACCCACAGATACGCAGTATTTT
clone_size: NA; d_call: NA; v_call: TRBV18; j_call: TRBJ1-5; cdr3_length: 14; cdr3_aa: CASSPDYSNQPQHF; cdr3_nt: TGTGCCAGCTCACCGGACTATAGCAATCAGCCCCAGCATTTT
clone_size: NA; d_call: NA; v_call: TRBV19; j_call: TRBJ1-1; cdr3_length: 11; cdr3_aa: CASKDRSEAFF; cdr3_nt: TGTGCCAGTAAGGACAGAAGTGAAGCTTTCTTT
clone_size: NA; d_call: NA; v_call: TRBV4-1; j_call: TRBJ2-7; cdr3_length: 17; cdr3_aa: CASSLTAGLSGNYEQYF; cdr3_nt: TGCGCCAGCAGCCTGACAGCCGGATTATCGGGTAACTACGAGCAGTACTTC
clone_size: NA; d_call: NA; v_call: TRBV6-1; j_call: TRBJ1-1; cdr3_length: 13; cdr3_aa: CASSDGLNTEAFF; cdr3_nt: TGTGCCAGCAGTGACGGGTTGAACACTGAAGCTTTCTTT
clone_size: NA; d_call: NA; v_call: TRBV19; j_call: TRBJ2-6; cdr3_length: 15; cdr3_aa: CASTPGFSGANVLTF; cdr3_nt: TGTGCCAGTACCCCAGGATTCTCTGGGGCCAACGTCCTGACTTTC
clone_size: NA; d_call: NA; v_call: TRBV5-4; j_call: TRBJ2-3; cdr3_length: 15; cdr3_aa: CASSLDGGPTDTQYF; cdr3_nt: TGTGCCAGCAGCTTGGATGGGGGGCCGACAGATACGCAGTATTTT
clone_size: NA; d_call: NA; v_call: TRBV7-8; j_call: TRBJ1-1; cdr3_length: 14; cdr3_aa: CASRPRTSSTEAFF; cdr3_nt: TGTGCCAGCAGACCTAGGACATCCAGCACTGAAGCTTTCTTT
clone_size: few; d_call: TRBD2; v_call: TRBV5-6; j_call: TRBJ2-7; cdr3_length: 13; cdr3_aa: CASSSTTSGEQYF; cdr3_nt: TGTGCCAGCAGCTCCACGACTAGCGGGGAGCAGTACTTC
clone_size: NA; d_call: TRBD1; v_call: TRBV7-6; j_call: TRBJ1-2; cdr3_length: 15; cdr3_aa: CASSLTEGTGRGYTF; cdr3_nt: TGTGCCAGCAGCTTGACTGAAGGGACAGGACGAGGCTACACCTTC
clone_size: NA; d_call: NA; v_call: TRBV7-9; j_call: TRBJ2-7; cdr3_length: 14; cdr3_aa: CASSLEGWLAEQYF; cdr3_nt: TGTGCCAGCAGCTTAGAGGGCTGGCTCGCCGAGCAGTACTTC
clone_size: NA; d_call: NA; v_call: TRBV5-6; j_call: TRBJ1-1; cdr3_length: 12; cdr3_aa: CASSRSPIEAFF; cdr3_nt: TGTGCCAGCAGCCGATCCCCAATTGAAGCTTTCTTT
clone_size: NA; d_call: TRBD2; v_call: TRBV7-2; j_call: TRBJ2-3; cdr3_length: 16; cdr3_aa: CASSPAGTSGTDTQYF; cdr3_nt: TGTGCCAGCAGCCCGGCGGGGACTAGCGGAACAGATACGCAGTATTTT
clone_size: once; d_call: TRBD1; v_call: TRBV5-1; j_call: TRBJ2-7; cdr3_length: 13; cdr3_aa: CASRGQGPYEQYF; cdr3_nt: TGCGCCAGCAGGGGACAGGGGCCCTACGAGCAGTACTTC
clone_size: NA; d_call: TRBD1; v_call: TRBV6-5; j_call: TRBJ1-1; cdr3_length: 16; cdr3_aa: CASSYSGQKLGTEAFF; cdr3_nt: TGTGCCAGCAGTTACTCGGGACAGAAATTAGGCACTGAAGCTTTCTTT
clone_size: NA; d_call: NA; v_call: TRBV7-9; j_call: TRBJ1-2; cdr3_length: 15; cdr3_aa: CASSSGRRGGQGYTF; cdr3_nt: TGTGCCAGCAGCTCAGGACGAAGGGGCGGGCAGGGCTACACCTTC
clone_size: NA; d_call: NA; v_call: TRBV11-3; j_call: TRBJ1-2; cdr3_length: 19; cdr3_aa: CASSISPRDGAGPNYGYTF; cdr3_nt: TGTGCCAGCAGCATCAGCCCCAGGGACGGGGCAGGACCAAACTATGGCTACACCTTC
clone_size: once; d_call: NA; v_call: TRBV7-9; j_call: TRBJ2-3; cdr3_length: 10; cdr3_aa: CASTADTQYF; cdr3_nt: TGTGCCAGCACGGCAGATACGCAGTATTTT
clone_size: NA; d_call: TRBD1; v_call: TRBV5-6; j_call: TRBJ1-2; cdr3_length: 17; cdr3_aa: CASSLIYRDRDSYGYTF; cdr3_nt: TGTGCCAGCAGCTTGATATACCGGGACAGGGATTCCTATGGCTACACCTTC
clone_size: NA; d_call: NA; v_call: TRBV7-9; j_call: TRBJ2-7; cdr3_length: 14; cdr3_aa: CASSPGSQSYEQYF; cdr3_nt: TGTGCCAGCAGCCCGGGTAGCCAGTCCTACGAGCAGTACTTC
clone_size: NA; d_call: TRBD1; v_call: TRBV29-1; j_call: TRBJ1-1; cdr3_length: 16; cdr3_aa: CSVPDLGQGVATEAFF; cdr3_nt: TGCAGCGTTCCCGACCTAGGACAGGGGGTGGCCACTGAAGCTTTCTTT
clone_size: NA; d_call: TRBD1; v_call: TRBV6-5; j_call: TRBJ1-1; cdr3_length: 14; cdr3_aa: CASSPDRGDTEAFF; cdr3_nt: TGTGCCAGCAGTCCGGACAGGGGGGACACTGAAGCTTTCTTT
clone_size: NA; d_call: NA; v_call: TRBV7-2; j_call: TRBJ2-7; cdr3_length: 16; cdr3_aa: CASSLPREGGIYEQYF; cdr3_nt: TGTGCCAGCAGCTTACCCCGAGAGGGTGGCATCTACGAGCAGTACTTC
clone_size: NA; d_call: NA; v_call: TRBV10-2; j_call: TRBJ2-7; cdr3_length: 14; cdr3_aa: CASSEGGSSYEQYF; cdr3_nt: TGCGCCAGCAGTGAAGGGGGGTCCTCCTACGAGCAGTACTTC
clone_size: NA; d_call: TRBD1; v_call: TRBV3-1/TRBV3-2; j_call: TRBJ1-5; cdr3_length: 17; cdr3_aa: CASSQNPLSTGNQPQHF; cdr3_nt: TGTGCCAGCAGTCAAAACCCCCTGTCGACAGGGAATCAGCCCCAGCATTTT
clone_size: NA; d_call: NA; v_call: TRBV13; j_call: TRBJ2-1; cdr3_length: 15; cdr3_aa: CASSFPGGPYNEQFF; cdr3_nt: TGTGCCAGCAGCTTTCCGGGGGGCCCTTACAATGAGCAGTTCTTC